The 20 T cell receptor beta chains below come from one sample, sequenced in a study of OX40 agonist ivuxolimab in advanced cancers. Using immunoSEQ multiplex PCR, the repertoire was profiled, and TCRdb retains in-frame clones only, with some absent. The sample holds 55,000 to 65,000 clones, around 82% seen once. This specimen was CD4+ or CD8+ T cells sorted from blood, taken in a trial of the OX40 agonist ivuxolimab. These receptors all come from an adult with an advanced solid tumor such as melanoma, head and neck, liver or kidney cancer.

The J gene is TRBJ2-2, the V gene TRBV19; D might be TRBD1 (5 bases). There are 17 residues in the CDR3. The V gene's germline CDR1 is LNHDA and CDR2 SQIVND (reference sequence). The V end lost 7 bases, the J end lost 0 bases, and 18 bases lay between the germline ends. The CDR3 sequence: CASKGRVQLSNTGELFF. The CDR3 coding sequence is TGTGCCAGTAAGGGCAGGGTACAGCTCTCGAACACCGGGGAGCTGTTTTTT.

In its sample, this clone was seen once. The chain joins TRBV7-9 to TRBJ2-2; D is possibly TRBD1 (6 bases). Germline-derived CDR1 and CDR2 are SEHNR and FQNEAQ (reference sequence). This CDR3 is 16 amino acids long. Trimming cost V 0 bases and J 3 bases, with 11 bases left between them. CDR3 sequence reads: CASSLAWGQHTGELFF. The CDR3 coding sequence is TGTGCCAGCAGCTTAGCATGGGGGCAGCACACCGGGGAGCTGTTTTTT.

This chain joins TRBV25-1 and TRBJ2-7; unclear D gene. Per germline, CDR1 MGHDK and CDR2 SYGVNS. V lost 8 bases and J lost 2, with 13 bases in between. CDR3 length equals 13 residues. This CDR3 is CASRSRITYEQYF. The CDR3 coding sequence is TGTGCCAGCCGATCTCGGATCACCTACGAGCAGTACTTC.

The CDR3 here is CAWSRQLNGYTF. The DNA of the CDR3 is TGTGCCTGGAGCCGACAGTTGAATGGCTACACCTTC. This chain joins TRBV30 and TRBJ1-2, with a weak D call TRBD1 (5 bases). The length of the CDR3 is 12 residues. Germline V gene sequence: CDR1 GTSNPN, CDR2 SVGIG (reference sequence). Trimming removed 3 bases from V and 6 bases from J, with 11 bases in between.

The V call is TRBV5-6, the J call TRBJ1-2; D is unclear. CDR1 is SGHDT and CDR2 is YYEEEE in the germline V gene. Trimming shortened V by 4 bases and J by 0 bases, and 7 bases separated the two germline ends. This CDR3 is 13 amino acids long. The CDR3 region is CASSPGPNYGYTF. In DNA form, the CDR3 reads TGTGCCAGCAGCCCCGGACCTAACTATGGCTACACCTTC.

J is TRBJ1-3 and V is TRBV14; 8 positions match TRBD1. J gave up 4 bases and V 2 bases, and 4 bases lay outside the gene matches. The CDR3 length is 15 residues. Germline V gene sequence: CDR1 SGHDN, CDR2 FVKESK. CDR3 amino acids: CASSQLDRDGNTIYF. CDR3 DNA: TGTGCCAGCAGCCAATTGGACAGGGACGGAAACACCATATATTTT. Full variable domain (missing parts from reference TRBV14 and TRBJ1-3): EAGVTQFPSHSVIEKGQTVTLRCDPISGHDNLYWYRRVMGKEIKFLLHFVKESKQDESGMPNNRFLAERTGGTYSTLKVQPAELEDSGVYFCASSQLDRDGNTIYFGEGSWLTVV.

This clone was observed a few times. This chain joins TRBV9 and TRBJ1-1; D ambiguous. The CDR3 covers 13 residues. The V gene lost 0 bases and the J gene lost 4 bases, with 7 bases spanning the gap. In germline, CDR1 is SGDLS, CDR2 YYNGEE. The CDR3 sequence is CASSVATSTEAFF. The CDR3 DNA reads TGTGCCAGCAGCGTAGCCACTTCCACTGAAGCTTTCTTT.

This chain uses TRBV28 with TRBJ2-5, with D perhaps being TRBD1 or TRBD2 (5 bases each). Germline V gene data show CDR1 as MDHEN and CDR2 as SYDVKM. This CDR3 has 16 residues. V lost 4 bases, J lost 2 bases, and 17 bases lay in between. In DNA, the CDR3 is TGTGCCAGCAGTTCCCCCGGGGCGAGGGGACAAGAGACCCAGTACTTC. It specifies CASSSPGARGQETQYF.

V is TRBV28 and J is TRBJ2-1, with 7 positions matching TRBD2. Germline-derived CDR1 and CDR2 are MDHEN and SYDVKM. The CDR3 has 16 residues. J gave up 6 bases and V 5 bases, and 13 bases lay outside the gene matches. CDR3: CASSPVWRGRCNEQFF. The CDR3 nucleotides are TGTGCCAGCAGTCCCGTTTGGCGGGGGAGATGCAATGAGCAGTTCTTC.

This clone was seen more than once but under ten times. The chain recombines TRBV28 with TRBJ1-1; D is uncertain. Germline V CDR1 and CDR2: MDHEN, SYDVKM. V was trimmed by 5 bases and J by 8 bases, leaving 18 bases between them. CDR3 size: 14 residues. CDR3 amino acids: CASSPSDGRKEAFF. Written as DNA, the CDR3 is TGTGCCAGCAGTCCCTCCGACGGGAGAAAAGAAGCTTTCTTT.

This chain's CDR3 is CASSDRLVADTQYF. As DNA, the CDR3 is TGTGCCAGCAGCGACCGACTAGTTGCAGATACGCAGTATTTT. The gene calls are TRBV7-2 and TRBJ2-3, with D possibly matching TRBD2 (6 bases). The V gene's germline CDR1 is SGHTA and CDR2 FQGNSA. The V gene lost 5 bases and the J gene lost 4 bases, with 13 bases spanning the gap. CDR3 size: 14 residues.

The chain combines TRBV28 with TRBJ2-7; D possibly uses TRBD1 or TRBD2 (6 bases each). Germline V lookup: CDR1 MDHEN, CDR2 SYDVKM. This CDR3 spans 13 amino acids. Trimming left V 10 bases short and J 3 bases short, with 16 bases between. The CDR3 DNA follows: TGTGCCACAAACCGGAGGGGGTTCTACGAGCAGTACTTC. Protein sequence: CATNRRGFYEQYF.

The chain carries TRBV5-6 and TRBJ2-7; no clear D. The CDR3 contains 11 residues. V was shortened by 1 base and J by 7 bases, with 6 bases between the two germline ends. The V gene's germline CDR1 is SGHDT and CDR2 YYEEEE. Written as DNA, the CDR3 is TGTGCCAGCAGCTTGTTCCTGGAGCAGTACTTC. Translating it yields CASSLFLEQYF.

The V and J genes are TRBV18 and TRBJ1-1; perhaps TRBD1 as D (6 bases). Germline V gives CDR1 KGHSH, CDR2 LQKENI. The CDR3 totals 15 residues. Deletions cut 3 bases from V and 3 bases from J, with 14 bases between. The CDR3 DNA follows: TGTGCCAGCTCACCGAGGAGACAGGACGACACTGAAGCTTTCTTT. Protein: CASSPRRQDDTEAFF. Filled out from reference TRBV18 and TRBJ1-1, the complete variable domain reads NAGVMQNPRHLVRRRGQEARLRCSPMKGHSHVYWYRQLPEEGLKFMVYLQKENIIDESGMPKERFSAEFPKEGPSILRIQQVVRGDSAAYFCASSPRRQDDTEAFFGQGTRLTVV.

As DNA, the CDR3 is TGTGCCAGCAGTCCTCAGGGGGCGCCGGGAAACACCATATATTTT. It is translated as CASSPQGAPGNTIYF. J is TRBJ1-3 and V is TRBV28; 8 nucleotides agree with TRBD1. Trimming cost V 5 bases and J 4 bases; bases outside gene matches: 7. The CDR3 extends over 15 amino acids. The V gene's germline CDR1 is MDHEN and CDR2 SYDVKM.

V gene TRBV7-3 combines with J gene TRBJ2-2; D is possibly TRBD1 or TRBD2 (5 bases each). CDR3 length: 15 residues. Germline CDR1 SGHTA, CDR2 FQGTGA. The V and J ends lost 3 bases and 5 bases respectively, with 13 bases between them. CDR3 DNA: TGTGCCAGCAGCTTGGTGTCGGGGCCAACCGGGGAGCTGTTTTTT. Translation gives CASSLVSGPTGELFF.

The chain combines TRBV5-6 with TRBJ2-7, with D unclear. Germline CDR1 is SGHDT and CDR2 is YYEEEE. The CDR3 runs to 14 residues. Trimming took 2 bases from V and 0 from J, leaving 9 bases between them. CDR3 DNA: TGTGCCAGCAGCTTTCGCGCCTCCTCCTACGAGCAGTACTTC. It translates to CASSFRASSYEQYF.

The chain recombines TRBV6-1 with TRBJ1-2, with D perhaps matching TRBD1 (6 bases). The germline V gene has CDR1 MNHNS and CDR2 SASEGT. CDR3 size: 14 residues. With 6 bases removed from V and 4 bases from J, the gap between germline ends came to 15 bases. DNA for the CDR3: TGTGCCAGCAGGGTGGAGGGAGGGGGCTATGGCTACACCTTC. It is translated as CASRVEGGGYGYTF.

The V gene is TRBV19, the J gene TRBJ1-5; D unclear. Trimming cost V 7 bases and J 7 bases, with 17 bases left between them. The CDR3 runs to 14 residues. Germline-derived CDR1 and CDR2 are LNHDA and SQIVND (reference sequence). The DNA for the CDR3 is TGTGCCAGTACCCCTGGGGTTGTTTTACAGCCCCAGCATTTT. It yields the protein CASTPGVVLQPQHF. Variable domain in full (rest from reference TRBV19 and TRBJ1-5): DGGITQSPKYLFRKEGQNVTLSCEQNLNHDAMYWYRQDPGQGLRLIYYSQIVNDFQKGDIAEGYSVSREKKESFPLTVTSAQKNPTAFYLCASTPGVVLQPQHFGDGTRLSIL.

This chain joins TRBV28 and TRBJ2-2, with D tentatively TRBD1 (6 bases). CDR1 is MDHEN and CDR2 is SYDVKM in the germline V gene. V was clipped by 4 bases and J by 4 bases, with 13 bases between them. This CDR3 comprises 15 residues. CDR3 sequence (DNA): TGTGCCAGCAGTTCCCAGGGGCCGGGCACCGGGGAGCTGTTTTTT. Residues: CASSSQGPGTGELFF.